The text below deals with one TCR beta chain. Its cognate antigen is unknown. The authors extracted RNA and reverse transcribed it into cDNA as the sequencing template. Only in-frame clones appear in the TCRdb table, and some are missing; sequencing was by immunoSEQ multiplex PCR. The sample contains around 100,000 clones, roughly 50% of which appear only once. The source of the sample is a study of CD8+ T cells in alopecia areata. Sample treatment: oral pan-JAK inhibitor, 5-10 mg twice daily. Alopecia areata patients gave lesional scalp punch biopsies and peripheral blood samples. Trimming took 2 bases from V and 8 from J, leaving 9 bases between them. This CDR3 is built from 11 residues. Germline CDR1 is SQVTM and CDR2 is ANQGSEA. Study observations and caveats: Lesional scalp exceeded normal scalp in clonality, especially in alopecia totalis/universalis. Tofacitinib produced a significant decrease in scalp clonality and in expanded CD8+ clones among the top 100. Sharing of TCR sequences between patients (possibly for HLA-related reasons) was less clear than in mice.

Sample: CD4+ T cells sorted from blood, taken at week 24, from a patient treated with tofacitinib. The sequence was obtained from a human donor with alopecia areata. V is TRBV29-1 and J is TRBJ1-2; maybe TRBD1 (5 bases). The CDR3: CSVEQGVGYTF. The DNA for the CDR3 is TGCAGCGTTGAACAAGGGGTAGGCTACACCTTC.